The T cell receptor (beta chain) described here comes from a study of cytotoxic CD8 clonotypes in ibrutinib-treated CLL (TCRdb year 2021). Study-level background: In this cohort, approximately 15 patients were treatment-naive and 11 to 12 were relapsed/refractory, while 17 to 18 had unmutated IGHV. Longitudinal samples were obtainable from about 30% of the roughly 90 participants in the trial. An average of roughly 250,000 productive templates and about 100,000 productive rearrangements was obtained per sample. Cryopreserved peripheral blood mononuclear cells were collected at three points: before therapy, at response, and at either sustained remission or disease progression. Partial responses were observed in about 25 patients and complete responses in 2; after a median follow-up of 68 months, remission was maintained in approximately 15 patients and progression was observed in about twelve. Samples at response were collected after a median of 12 months of treatment, with a range of about 6 to 36 months. Overall study outcomes, separate from this receptor: Public clonotypes were rare and either shrank or stayed stable during treatment, and the rise in clonality at ibrutinib response reflected expansion of private clonotypes. Clonality increased at ibrutinib response, stayed stable in sustained remission, and fell back toward baseline at progression. Baseline clonality was found to be higher than that of age-matched healthy donors and was strongly correlated with circulating CD8+ T-cell counts. Sampling times were not matched between patients in sustained remission and patients whose disease was progressing, and lymph node repertoires were not examined.

Roughly 1.8 micrograms of genomic DNA were extracted from cryopreserved PBMCs for TCR beta library preparation. Longitudinal blood samples from CLL patients receiving ibrutinib monotherapy were subjected to high-throughput TCR beta sequencing. The patients were enrolled in a single-center, open-label phase 2 trial of ibrutinib monotherapy. This clone was seen a handful of times. The specificity of this receptor is unknown. No qualities accompany the bases; no much larger clone lies one base away. Including cysteine and phenylalanine, the CDR3 has 15 amino acids. CDR3 DNA is the only sequence kept; it has 45 bases, read in frame from the first base. The germline V gene provides CDR1 SNHLY and CDR2 FYNNEI. V drops 5 bases and J drops 0 bases, leaving 11 bases in between. The goal of deep resolution MiSeq sequencing was a depth between 1 in 1 million and 1 in 200,000 T cells, and coverage averaged 10x per clonotype. The immunoSEQ hsTCRB Kit was used to generate the TCR beta libraries. Processing in the source paper ran as follows. The data were analyzed with ImmunoSEQ Analyzer and ImmunoSEQ Data Assistant, and V, D and J gene assignments followed IMGT definitions. Clonality, with values ranging from 0 to 1, was calculated as one minus the normalized Shannon entropy of productive rearrangement frequencies. Only overrepresented clonotypes making up at least 0.05% of each patient's repertoire were included in the public clonotype analysis. About twelve age-matched healthy donor repertoires from immuneACCESS were used as controls for clonality. In its TCRdb copy, this immuneACCESS table keeps in-frame sequences only and misses some clones. Where compared with another copy, unresolved V genes explain less than half of these, and the others have no known cause. Clone size and V and J calls were adopted from that table, with D and trimming inferred from the DNA. The sample table contains 9,500 to 15,000 clones; only one count was recorded for approximately 65% of them. The ten largest clones represent about 25% of the sample.

The sample in question was PBMCs, obtained before ibrutinib treatment. The chain links TRBV2 with TRBJ1-3, with TRBD1 perhaps the D gene, on 6 matching bases. The TCR sequence derives from a human donor with chronic lymphocytic leukemia. CDR3 sequence: CASSLGGSSGNTIYF. The DNA is TGTGCCAGCAGTCTAGGGGGTTCCTCTGGAAACACCATATATTTT. Outside the CDR3, residues come from the reference TRBV2 and TRBJ1-3 proteins, so the full variable domain is: EPEVTQTPSHQVTQMGQEVILRCVPISNHLYFYWYRQILGQKVEFLVSFYNNEISEKSEIFDDQFSVERPDGSNFTLKIRSTKLEDSAMYFCASSLGGSSGNTIYFGEGSWLTVV.